The following is a T cell receptor beta chain sequence with its context. Its antigen is not identified. This CDR3 is built from 15 residues. With 3 bases removed from V and 2 bases from J, the gap between germline ends came to 11 bases. CDR1 and CDR2 (germline): SGHNT, YENEEA. The sample belongs to a study of cytomegalovirus exposure and HLA in healthy donors. The PCR used 60 Vbeta and 13 Jbeta primers. TCRdb keeps only in-frame clones here, not all; method: immunoSEQ multiplex PCR. The sample includes tens of thousands of clones, more than 60% of them seen just once. Study results and limitations: For most subjects, TCR beta sequences were reported to predict HLA-A and HLA-B alleles with accuracy.

The specimen sequenced was PBMCs. This rearrangement joins TRBV11-3 to TRBJ1-3, with D unresolved. This sequence originates from a man aged 50-60 years in good health and CMV-seropositive. The CDR3 nucleotides are TGTGCCAGCAGCTTGGGCGGGAAGACTGGAAACACCATATATTTT. This translates into CASSLGGKTGNTIYF.